This T cell receptor (beta chain) emerged from a study of blood T cells in healthy people across ages. Together with a sample-barcoded 5' primer, a J-beta primer mix was included in a second PCR lasting about 6 to 11 cycles. Each CDR3 protein gets one entry after TCRdb re-called the 5' RACE reads with MiXCR. The table shows about 1 million distinct CDR3 sequences, with around 25% occurring only once. CDR1 is SGDLS and CDR2 is YYNGEE in the germline V gene. V was trimmed by 5 bases and J by 4 bases, leaving 12 bases between them. This CDR3 has 13 amino acids. Details on this clonotype: Its antigen remains unknown.

Study-wide results and caveats: When set beside aged donors, long-lived donors presented more naive CD4+ cells and higher diversity.

Another study also made use of these data, one on T cells of mothers and their children. That study reports: Donors comprised a few healthy Caucasian mothers plus their six children.

The TCR was taken from a girl aged 2 to 10 in good health. The sequencing sample was made of blood. The chain combines TRBV9 with TRBJ1-1, with D uncertain. CDR3 residues: CASSESGITEAFF. As DNA, the CDR3 is TGTGCCAGCAGTGAAAGTGGGATCACTGAAGCTTTCTTT.